The clone carrying this TCR beta chain was seen only a few times. Its antigen remains unidentified. The data stem from a study of OX40 agonist ivuxolimab in advanced cancers. For the study at large: Dose-escalation patients had hepatocellular carcinoma, melanoma, renal cell or head and neck cancer.

The protocol was immunoSEQ multiplex PCR, while the TCRdb copy is restricted to in-frame clones and leaves out a portion. In the table there are approximately 63,000 clones, 60% to 85% of which are singletons. V shed 2 bases, J shed 8 bases, and the junction held 3 bases outside the gene matches. This CDR3 spans 13 amino acids. Germline V CDR1 and CDR2: SGHNT, YYREEE (reference sequence). General study results and limits: Certain nonresponders additionally had low normalized T-cell clonal expansion. The CD4+ and CD8+ T cells in the blood had expanded clonally by week 6 at 0.1 to 3.0 mg/kg.

V gene TRBV5-4 combines with J gene TRBJ1-4, with 7 bases that match TRBD1. The material sequenced was CD4+ or CD8+ T cells sorted from blood, taken in a trial of the OX40 agonist ivuxolimab. This clonotype was obtained from an adult with an advanced solid tumor such as melanoma, head and neck, liver or kidney cancer. The CDR3 protein is CASSFDRVEKLFF. The CDR3 DNA follows: TGTGCCAGCAGCTTCGACAGGGTCGAAAAACTGTTTTTT.